The rows below give T cell receptor beta chains drawn from one sample of a study of glioma-infiltrating T cells after dendritic cell vaccination. The data were produced by immunoSEQ multiplex PCR, yet TCRdb's version contains in-frame clones alone and is incomplete. The sample has some 90,000 clones, approximately 78% seen once; the top ten hold over 2%. The starting material was blood, obtained after dendritic cell vaccination. The source is a human donor with glioblastoma. Each CDR3 is given with its conserved first and last residue. Each record gives: V gene, D gene, J gene, clone size, CDR3 DNA, CDR3 protein. The D gene is left open where the match is weak. Clone size is shown for a subset of rows, as once, few, many or a class of expanded clone.

v_gene: TRBV6-1; d_gene: TRBD2; j_gene: TRBJ2-7; abundance: -; CDR3nt: TGTGCCAGCAGTTTAACTAGCGGGGGAAGCTACGAGCAGTACTTC; CDR3aa: CASSLTSGGSYEQYF
v_gene: TRBV5-6; d_gene: TRBD1; j_gene: TRBJ1-2; abundance: -; CDR3nt: TGTGCCAGCAGTCCGACAGGGATTGACTATGGCTACACCTTC; CDR3aa: CASSPTGIDYGYTF
v_gene: TRBV5-1; d_gene: TRBD1; j_gene: TRBJ2-7; abundance: -; CDR3nt: TGCGCCAGCAGCTTGGGACGGACAGGGGACCACTACGAGCAGTACTTC; CDR3aa: CASSLGRTGDHYEQYF
v_gene: TRBV15; d_gene: -; j_gene: TRBJ2-5; abundance: -; CDR3nt: TGTGCCACCAGCAAAGATAAGGGGGTAGGGGCGCAAGAGACCCAGTACTTC; CDR3aa: CATSKDKGVGAQETQYF
v_gene: TRBV2; d_gene: TRBD2; j_gene: TRBJ2-2; abundance: -; CDR3nt: TGTGCCAGCGGGGGACTAGCGGGGGGGCCCCGGCCGAACACCGGGGAGCTGTTTTTT; CDR3aa: CASGGLAGGPRPNTGELFF
v_gene: TRBV18; d_gene: TRBD1; j_gene: TRBJ1-2; abundance: -; CDR3nt: TGTGCCAGCTCGCCTACGACAGGGGGCGCGACTAACTATGGCTACACCTTC; CDR3aa: CASSPTTGGATNYGYTF
v_gene: TRBV19; d_gene: TRBD1; j_gene: TRBJ2-5; abundance: -; CDR3nt: TGTGCCAGTGCTCGGGACAGGGGGAAAGAGACCCAGTACTTC; CDR3aa: CASARDRGKETQYF
v_gene: TRBV5-1; d_gene: TRBD2; j_gene: TRBJ2-2; abundance: -; CDR3nt: TGCGCCAGCAGCTTGGCCGGGGGGAAGGAAACCGGGGAGCTGTTTTTT; CDR3aa: CASSLAGGKETGELFF
v_gene: TRBV7-9; d_gene: TRBD2; j_gene: TRBJ2-3; abundance: once; CDR3nt: TGTGCCAGCAGTCCATGGACTAGCGGGATAGGTTTGGATACGCAGTATTTT; CDR3aa: CASSPWTSGIGLDTQYF
v_gene: TRBV28; d_gene: -; j_gene: TRBJ1-5; abundance: -; CDR3nt: TGTGCCAGCGAACAGCTAAAAGGGGGTAGCAATCAGCCCCAGCATTTT; CDR3aa: CASEQLKGGSNQPQHF
v_gene: TRBV27; d_gene: -; j_gene: TRBJ1-2; abundance: -; CDR3nt: TGTGCCAGCAGTTGGGGCAGCCATAACTATGGCTACACCTTC; CDR3aa: CASSWGSHNYGYTF
v_gene: TRBV19; d_gene: TRBD1; j_gene: TRBJ1-5; abundance: -; CDR3nt: TGTGCCAGTAGTACCTACAGGGGGGATCAGCCCCAGCATTTT; CDR3aa: CASSTYRGDQPQHF
v_gene: TRBV13; d_gene: -; j_gene: TRBJ2-1; abundance: -; CDR3nt: TGTGCCAGCAGCTTAACTAGCTCCTACAATGAGCAGTTCTTC; CDR3aa: CASSLTSSYNEQFF
v_gene: TRBV5-8; d_gene: TRBD1; j_gene: TRBJ1-4; abundance: -; CDR3nt: TGTGCCAGCAGCTTTGGGACAGGGGGTAATAATGAAAAACTGTTTTTT; CDR3aa: CASSFGTGGNNEKLFF
v_gene: TRBV5-4; d_gene: TRBD2; j_gene: TRBJ2-7; abundance: few; CDR3nt: TGTGCCAGCAGCCGTACGGGACTAGCGGCCTTATCCTACGAGCAGTACTTC; CDR3aa: CASSRTGLAALSYEQYF
v_gene: TRBV25-1; d_gene: -; j_gene: TRBJ2-5; abundance: -; CDR3nt: TGTGCCAGCAGTGAATATAGGGGCCGGGAGACCCAGTACTTC; CDR3aa: CASSEYRGRETQYF
v_gene: TRBV5-1; d_gene: -; j_gene: TRBJ1-4; abundance: -; CDR3nt: TGCGCCAGCAGCTTGGGCCAAGGGGACAAGAATGAAAAACTGTTTTTT; CDR3aa: CASSLGQGDKNEKLFF
v_gene: TRBV6-1; d_gene: -; j_gene: TRBJ1-5; abundance: -; CDR3nt: TGTGCCAGCAGTGAGTATCCCGGCAATCAGCCCCAGCATTTT; CDR3aa: CASSEYPGNQPQHF
v_gene: TRBV4-1; d_gene: TRBD2; j_gene: TRBJ2-2; abundance: -; CDR3nt: TGCGCCAGCAGCCAACAGAGACTAGCGGGGGCGAACACCGGGGAGCTGTTTTTT; CDR3aa: CASSQQRLAGANTGELFF
v_gene: TRBV13; d_gene: TRBD2; j_gene: TRBJ2-7; abundance: -; CDR3nt: TGTGCCAGCGCTCTAGCGGGGGGGACCCCCCAGAACGAGCAGTACTTC; CDR3aa: CASALAGGTPQNEQYF
v_gene: TRBV19; d_gene: -; j_gene: TRBJ2-7; abundance: -; CDR3nt: TGTGCCAGTAATGAGGAGCAGTACTTC; CDR3aa: CASNEEQYF
v_gene: TRBV4-1; d_gene: -; j_gene: TRBJ1-1; abundance: -; CDR3nt: TGCGCCAGCAGCCAAGGACCAGGCCTGAACACTGAAGCTTTCTTT; CDR3aa: CASSQGPGLNTEAFF
v_gene: TRBV5-1; d_gene: -; j_gene: TRBJ2-5; abundance: once; CDR3nt: TGCGCCAGCAGAGGGGGAAGAGAGACCCAGTACTTC; CDR3aa: CASRGGRETQYF
v_gene: TRBV9; d_gene: -; j_gene: TRBJ2-1; abundance: once; CDR3nt: TGTGCCAGCAGCGTGCTCGGGGGTATGATCAACAATGAGCAGTTCTTC; CDR3aa: CASSVLGGMINNEQFF
v_gene: TRBV6-5; d_gene: -; j_gene: TRBJ2-2; abundance: -; CDR3nt: TGTGCCAGCAGTTACGTAGTCACCGGGGAGCTGTTTTTT; CDR3aa: CASSYVVTGELFF
v_gene: TRBV7-2; d_gene: TRBD2; j_gene: TRBJ2-7; abundance: -; CDR3nt: TGTGCCAGCAGCTACACTAGCGGATACTACGAGCAGTACTTC; CDR3aa: CASSYTSGYYEQYF
v_gene: TRBV6-5; d_gene: TRBD1; j_gene: TRBJ1-5; abundance: -; CDR3nt: TGTGCCAGTCGGCCGACAGGGAGCAATCAGCCCCAGCATTTT; CDR3aa: CASRPTGSNQPQHF
v_gene: TRBV6-1; d_gene: -; j_gene: TRBJ1-1; abundance: -; CDR3nt: TGTGCCAGCAGGGAACAGGGCTTGGGCACTGAAGCTTTCTTT; CDR3aa: CASREQGLGTEAFF
v_gene: TRBV4-1; d_gene: -; j_gene: TRBJ2-6; abundance: -; CDR3nt: TGCGCCAGCAGCCAAGAAGGAGGGGCCGGGGCCAACGTCCTGACTTTC; CDR3aa: CASSQEGGAGANVLTF
v_gene: TRBV6-5; d_gene: TRBD1; j_gene: TRBJ2-7; abundance: once; CDR3nt: TGTGCCAGCAGTCGGACAGGGGACCCAACCTACGAGCAGTACTTC; CDR3aa: CASSRTGDPTYEQYF
v_gene: TRBV6-5; d_gene: -; j_gene: TRBJ1-5; abundance: -; CDR3nt: TGTGCCAGCAGTTACTCGGGGGGGGATAGTCAGCCCCAGCATTTT; CDR3aa: CASSYSGGDSQPQHF
v_gene: TRBV25-1; d_gene: TRBD1; j_gene: TRBJ2-1; abundance: -; CDR3nt: TGTGCCAGCAGTCCACGACAGGGGGTCTACAATGAGCAGTTCTTC; CDR3aa: CASSPRQGVYNEQFF
v_gene: TRBV7-3; d_gene: -; j_gene: TRBJ1-2; abundance: -; CDR3nt: TGTGCCAGCAGCTTAACCGGGGATCATGGCTACACCTTC; CDR3aa: CASSLTGDHGYTF
v_gene: TRBV6-1; d_gene: -; j_gene: TRBJ1-2; abundance: -; CDR3nt: TGTGCCAGCAGTGAGGTTGGGGCCGGGGGCTACACCTTC; CDR3aa: CASSEVGAGGYTF
v_gene: TRBV7-2; d_gene: TRBD2; j_gene: TRBJ2-7; abundance: -; CDR3nt: TGTGCCAGCAGCTTTTGGGGGGAGGGCTACGAGCAGTACTTC; CDR3aa: CASSFWGEGYEQYF
v_gene: TRBV11-3; d_gene: -; j_gene: TRBJ2-1; abundance: -; CDR3nt: TGTGCCAGCAGCATAGGAGGGCCGCAAGGTGAGCAGTTCTTC; CDR3aa: CASSIGGPQGEQFF
v_gene: TRBV5-8; d_gene: TRBD1; j_gene: TRBJ1-1; abundance: -; CDR3nt: TGTGCCAGCAGCTTGGACAGGGGCCTCACTGAAGCTTTCTTT; CDR3aa: CASSLDRGLTEAFF
v_gene: TRBV19; d_gene: -; j_gene: TRBJ2-2; abundance: few; CDR3nt: TGTGCCAGTAGTATTTACCACAGGGCGAACACCGGGGAGCTGTTTTTT; CDR3aa: CASSIYHRANTGELFF
v_gene: TRBV19; d_gene: TRBD1; j_gene: TRBJ1-2; abundance: -; CDR3nt: TGTGCCAGTAGAGCCGACAGGGTGGATGGCTACACCTTC; CDR3aa: CASRADRVDGYTF
v_gene: TRBV5-1; d_gene: -; j_gene: TRBJ2-1; abundance: -; CDR3nt: TGCGCCAGCAGCTTGGCGGGGGATAGCTCCTACAATGAGCAGTTCTTC; CDR3aa: CASSLAGDSSYNEQFF